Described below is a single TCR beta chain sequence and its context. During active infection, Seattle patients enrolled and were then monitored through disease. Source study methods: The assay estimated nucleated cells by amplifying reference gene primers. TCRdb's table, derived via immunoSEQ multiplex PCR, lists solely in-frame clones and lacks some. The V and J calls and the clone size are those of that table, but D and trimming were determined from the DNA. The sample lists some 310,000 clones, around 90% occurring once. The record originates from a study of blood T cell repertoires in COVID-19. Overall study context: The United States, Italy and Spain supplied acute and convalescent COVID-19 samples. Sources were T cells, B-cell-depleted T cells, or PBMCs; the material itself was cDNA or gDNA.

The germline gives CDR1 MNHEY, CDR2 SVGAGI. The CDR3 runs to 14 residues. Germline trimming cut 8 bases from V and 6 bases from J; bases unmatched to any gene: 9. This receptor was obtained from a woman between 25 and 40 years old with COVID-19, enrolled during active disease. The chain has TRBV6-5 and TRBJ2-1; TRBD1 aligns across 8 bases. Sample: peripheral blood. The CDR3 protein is CASGTGQGPNEQFF. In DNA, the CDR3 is TGTGCCAGCGGGACCGGACAGGGCCCCAATGAGCAGTTCTTC.